This T cell receptor (beta chain) stems from a study of human T cells and chemical hapten exposure. This clonotype was detected many times. TCRdb passed the RACE reads through MiXCR, listing each CDR3 protein once. The sample holds 150,000 to 200,000 distinct CDR3 sequences, roughly 15% seen once. Time point noted: patch test 1, 2 weeks after DPC sensitization. Treatment defined: therapeutic diphenylcyclopropenone sensitization with weekly scalp DPC. Unmatched junction bases numbered 4, after V lost 5 bases and J lost 4 bases. CDR3 length: 14 residues. Germline CDR1 and CDR2: SGHAT and FQNNGV. This sample comprised whole blood, obtained in connection with sensitization to the hapten diphenylcyclopropenone (DPC). The TCR comes from a woman aged 25 to 39 with alopecia areata. Some clones in this sample may be carry-over from other donors' samples. The chain employs TRBV11-2 and TRBJ2-2, with 7 bases identical to TRBD1. The CDR3 bases are TGTGCCAGCAGCATGGACAGGTCCACCGGGGAGCTGTTTTTT. Its protein product is CASSMDRSTGELFF.